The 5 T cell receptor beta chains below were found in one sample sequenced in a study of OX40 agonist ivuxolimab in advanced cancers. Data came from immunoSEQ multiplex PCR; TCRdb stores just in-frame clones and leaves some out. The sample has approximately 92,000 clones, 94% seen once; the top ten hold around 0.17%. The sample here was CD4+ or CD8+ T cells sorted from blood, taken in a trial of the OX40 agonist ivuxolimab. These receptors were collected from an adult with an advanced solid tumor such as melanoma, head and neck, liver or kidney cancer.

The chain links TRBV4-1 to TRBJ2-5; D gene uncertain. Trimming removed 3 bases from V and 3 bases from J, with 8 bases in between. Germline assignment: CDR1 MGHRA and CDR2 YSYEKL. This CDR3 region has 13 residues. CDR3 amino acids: CASSQGWEETQYF. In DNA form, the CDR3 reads TGCGCCAGCAGCCAGGGTTGGGAAGAGACCCAGTACTTC.

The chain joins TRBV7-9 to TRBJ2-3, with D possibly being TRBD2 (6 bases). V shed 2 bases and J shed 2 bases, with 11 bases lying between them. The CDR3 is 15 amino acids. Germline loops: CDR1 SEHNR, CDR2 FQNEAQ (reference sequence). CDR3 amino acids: CASSLRLGTTDTQYF. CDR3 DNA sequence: TGTGCCAGCAGCTTAAGACTAGGTACCACAGATACGCAGTATTTT. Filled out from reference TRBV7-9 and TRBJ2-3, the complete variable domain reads DTGVSQNPRHKITKRGQNVTFRCDPISEHNRLYWYRQTLGQGPEFLTYFQNEAQLEKSRLLSDRFSAERPKGSFSTLEIQRTEQGDSAMYLCASSLRLGTTDTQYFGPGTRLTVL.

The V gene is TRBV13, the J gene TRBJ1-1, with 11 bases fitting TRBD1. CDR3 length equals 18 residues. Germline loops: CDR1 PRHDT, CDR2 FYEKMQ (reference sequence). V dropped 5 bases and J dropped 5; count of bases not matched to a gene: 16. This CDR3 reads CASSPPVRDRGLRTEAFF. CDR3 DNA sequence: TGTGCCAGCAGCCCCCCGGTCCGGGACAGGGGGTTGAGGACTGAAGCTTTCTTT.

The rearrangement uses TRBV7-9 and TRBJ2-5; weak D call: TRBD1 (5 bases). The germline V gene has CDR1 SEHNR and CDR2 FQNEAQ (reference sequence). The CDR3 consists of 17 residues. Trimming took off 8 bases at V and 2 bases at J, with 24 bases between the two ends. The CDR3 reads CASYRRPRQFPQETQYF. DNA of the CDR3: TGTGCCAGCTATCGGCGCCCCAGACAGTTCCCACAAGAGACCCAGTACTTC.

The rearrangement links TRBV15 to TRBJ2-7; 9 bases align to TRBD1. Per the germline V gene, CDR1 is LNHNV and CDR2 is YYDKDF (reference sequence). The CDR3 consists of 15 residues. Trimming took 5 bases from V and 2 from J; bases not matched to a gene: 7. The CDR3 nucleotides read TGTGCCACCAGCGGCCGACAGGGGGGGGCCTACGAGCAGTACTTC. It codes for CATSGRQGGAYEQYF.